This entry is about one TCR beta chain. Alongside a J-beta primer mix, a sample-barcoded 5' primer served in a second PCR lasting 7 to 11 cycles. In TCRdb, the 5' RACE reads were re-called with MiXCR into one record per CDR3 protein. The data contain hundreds of thousands of distinct CDR3 sequences, around three fifths of them seen just once; the ten biggest clones take up roughly 25%. This sample is drawn from a study of blood T cells in healthy people across ages. V shed 5 bases, J shed 0 bases, and the junction held 4 bases outside the gene matches. The CDR3 consists of 16 residues. Germline V gene sequence: CDR1 MNHEY, CDR2 SMNVEV (reference sequence).

The TCR comes from a man aged 35 to 55 in good health. The gene calls are TRBV27 and TRBJ2-3; 11 nucleotides align to TRBD1. The source material was blood. The DNA of the CDR3 is TGTGCCAGCAGTAGAGGGACAGGGGGGAGCACAGATACGCAGTATTTT. Amino acids: CASSRGTGGSTDTQYF.